The 15 T cell receptor beta chains below come from one sample, sequenced in a study of blood T cells in healthy people across ages. The second PCR ran roughly 7 to 12 cycles with a sample-barcoded 5' primer and J-beta primers. One entry per CDR3 protein results from TCRdb running MiXCR on the 5' RACE reads. The sample lists about 1.6 million distinct CDR3 sequences, roughly 30% seen once, with roughly 10% in the top ten. The sample was blood. The receptors were gathered from a woman younger than 45 in good health.

This clonotype was counted a few times. The chain carries TRBV2 and TRBJ2-3; tentative D call: TRBD2 (9 bases). With 11 bases removed from V and 2 bases from J, the gap between germline ends came to 29 bases. This CDR3 region has 18 residues. Germline lookup yields CDR1 SNHLY and CDR2 FYNNEI. CDR3 sequence reads: CAAQGASGIMPDTDTQYF. The CDR3 region has the DNA TGTGCCGCTCAGGGGGCTAGCGGGATAATGCCCGACACAGATACGCAGTATTTT.

The chain recombines TRBV15 with TRBJ2-3; D is undetermined. CDR1 and CDR2 from the germline V gene are LNHNV and YYDKDF (reference sequence). This CDR3 contains 13 residues. The germline V and J ends were trimmed by 8 bases and 4 bases, with 13 bases remaining between them. The CDR3 here is CATVLALADTQYF. CDR3 coding DNA: TGTGCCACCGTGTTGGCCCTCGCAGATACGCAGTATTTT.

This clonotype was counted between two and nine times. This chain links TRBV15 with TRBJ2-5; TRBD2 aligns across 12 bases. The end of the DNA aligns better with TRBJ2-7, so the J call may be wrong. The germline V gene has CDR1 LNHNV and CDR2 YYDKDF (reference sequence). The CDR3 consists of 16 residues. CDR3 sequence reads: CATSRDWLAGGGEQYF. The CDR3 DNA sequence: TGTGCCACCAGCAGAGATTGGCTAGCGGGAGGGGGCGAGCAGTACTTC.

J is TRBJ2-1 and V is TRBV5-6; D is unresolved. V was pared by 4 bases and J by 2 bases, with 10 bases between. This CDR3 spans 14 amino acids. Germline V gene sequence: CDR1 SGHDT, CDR2 YYEEEE. The CDR3 loop reads CASSPPLTYNEQFF. As DNA, the CDR3 is TGTGCCAGCAGCCCGCCCCTTACCTACAATGAGCAGTTCTTC. Drawing the rest from reference TRBV5-6 and TRBJ2-1, the complete variable domain is DAGVTQSPTHLIKTRGQQVTLRCSPKSGHDTVSWYQQALGQGPQFIFQYYEEEERQRGNFPDRFSGHQFPNYSSELNVNALLLGDSALYLCASSPPLTYNEQFFGPGTRLTVL.

On this clonotype: A read error may produce the germline difference seen at one junction end. The V and J genes are TRBV12-3 or TRBV12-4 and TRBJ1-5, with D unclear. CDR3 length equals 14 residues. As DNA, the CDR3 is TGTGCCGGCAGTTTAAGGGAAAGCGATCAGCCCCAGCATTTT. Protein product: CAGSLRESDQPQHF.

CDR3 protein: CSPSYSLVYGYTF. The CDR3 DNA is TGCAGTCCGAGCTACAGCCTAGTCTATGGCTACACCTTC. The chain links TRBV20-1 to TRBJ1-2; unclear D gene. V lost 8 bases and J 4 bases, leaving 17 bases between the germline ends. CDR3 length: 13 residues. From germline, CDR1 is DFQATT and CDR2 SNEGSKA (reference sequence).

This clonotype has only a few counts. This chain joins TRBV7-6 and TRBJ1-6; a possible D gene is TRBD1 (6 bases). The V gene's germline CDR1 is SGHVS and CDR2 FNYEAQ. V was clipped by 5 bases and J by 8 bases, with 13 bases between them. CDR3 length equals 14 residues. CDR3 sequence (DNA): TGTGCCAGCAGCCCGGCGGACAGTTATTCACCCCTCCACTTT. Protein: CASSPADSYSPLHF. The full variable domain, rest sourced from reference TRBV7-6 and TRBJ1-6, is GAGVSQSPRYKVTKRGQDVALRCDPISGHVSLYWYRQALGQGPEFLTYFNYEAQQDKSGLPNDRFSAERPEGSISTLTIQRTEQRDSAMYRCASSPADSYSPLHFGNGTRLTVT.

The V gene is TRBV24-1, the J gene TRBJ1-2; no firm D call. Germline CDR1 and CDR2: KGHDR and SFDVKD. This CDR3 is built from 13 residues. V lost 4 bases and J lost 5, with 10 bases in between. As DNA, the CDR3 is TGTGCCACCAGTGACCCACGGACTTATGGCTACACCTTC. Its protein product is CATSDPRTYGYTF.

The rearrangement joins TRBV6-6 to TRBJ2-1, with a weak D call TRBD2 (5 bases). V was cut by 6 bases and J by 5 bases, with 14 bases left in between. There are 14 residues in the CDR3. Germline CDR1 MNHNY, CDR2 SVGAGI (reference sequence). Here the CDR3 DNA reads TGTGCCAGCAGCGAAAGCGGAGGCCACAATGAGCAGTTCTTC. It specifies CASSESGGHNEQFF.

V and J are TRBV30 and TRBJ2-3, with a possible D match to TRBD2 (6 bases). Germline V gives CDR1 GTSNPN, CDR2 SVGIG (reference sequence). CDR3 length: 12 residues. Trimming removed 8 bases at V and 4 bases at J, with 13 bases between. The CDR3 region has the DNA TGTGCCCGGCGGGAATCGGCAGATACGCAGTATTTT. This translates into CARRESADTQYF.

At least ten counts were recorded for this clonotype. The chain recombines TRBV4-1 with TRBJ2-5; 7 bases line up with TRBD2. The CDR3 has 15 amino acids. Germline CDR1 is MGHRA and CDR2 is YSYEKL. Losses at the gene ends were 3 bases for V and 3 bases for J; bases not matched to a gene: 7. The CDR3 here is CASSHIGLGEETQYF. The CDR3 DNA reads TGCGCCAGCAGCCATATAGGACTAGGGGAAGAGACCCAGTACTTC.

The chain recombines TRBV29-1 with TRBJ1-1; D is possibly TRBD1 (5 bases). Germline V gene data show CDR1 as SQVTM and CDR2 as ANQGSEA. Trimming took 4 bases from V and 0 from J, leaving 15 bases between them. The CDR3 contains 15 residues. The CDR3: CSVGQGRSMNTEAFF. The CDR3 DNA reads TGCAGCGTTGGGCAGGGCCGGAGTATGAACACTGAAGCTTTCTTT.

This clonotype was detected only a few times. This rearrangement joins TRBV11-2 to TRBJ2-3; D is unclear. The CDR3 length is 14 residues. V gave up 3 bases and J gave up 2 bases, with 9 bases separating them. Per the germline V gene, CDR1 is SGHAT and CDR2 is FQNNGV. The CDR3 DNA follows: TGTGCCAGCAGCTTTACCCCGTCCACAGATACGCAGTATTTT. This gives the protein CASSFTPSTDTQYF.

This clonotype was picked up one time. This sequence joins TRBV4-3 and TRBJ1-1, with a weak D call TRBD1 (5 bases). The ends were cut back, 0 bases at V and 1 base at J, with 9 bases in the middle. The CDR3 has 15 residues. Germline loops: CDR1 LGHNA, CDR2 YSLEER. The CDR3 nucleotides read TGCGCCAGCAGCCAAGATAGGGGCACGAACACTGAAGCTTTCTTT. Translated: CASSQDRGTNTEAFF.

This clonotype has only a few counts. The gene calls are TRBV2 and TRBJ2-1; TRBD2 matches 9 bases. The CDR3 contains 17 residues. Germline trimming cut 6 bases from V and 6 bases from J; bases unmatched to any gene: 15. Germline assignment: CDR1 SNHLY and CDR2 FYNNEI. CDR3 residues: CASRGGLALRVGNEQFF. CDR3 in DNA: TGTGCCAGCAGGGGGGGACTAGCCCTCAGAGTGGGCAATGAGCAGTTCTTC. Full variable domain (remainder filled in from reference TRBV2 and TRBJ2-1): EPEVTQTPSHQVTQMGQEVILRCVPISNHLYFYWYRQILGQKVEFLVSFYNNEISEKSEIFDDQFSVERPDGSNFTLKIRSTKLEDSAMYFCASRGGLALRVGNEQFFGPGTRLTVL.